This T cell receptor (beta chain) was observed in a study of blood T cell repertoires in COVID-19. V was cut by 5 bases and J by 3 bases, with 10 bases left in between. The length of the CDR3 is 13 residues. In germline, CDR1 is SGHTA, CDR2 FQGTGA. Produced via immunoSEQ multiplex PCR; TCRdb's table is partial and in-frame only. Counted here are 170,000 or so clones, about 78% occurring once; the ten biggest clones make up 17%. The TCR originated in a woman in her forties or fifties who had recovered from COVID-19. Material for sequencing was PBMCs or T cells enriched from blood (not recorded which). The V gene is TRBV7-3, the J gene TRBJ1-1; D is perhaps TRBD1 (6 bases). The CDR3 region is CASSRNRDTEAFF. DNA of the CDR3: TGTGCCAGCAGCAGGAACAGGGACACTGAAGCTTTCTTT.